This entry lists 10 T cell receptor beta chains sequenced from one sample in a study of beta chain features in type 1 diabetes listed by TCRdb under 2018. These receptors have no identified antigens. The receptor library was made with the immunoSEQ multiplex PCR assay. All of the isolated RNA was reverse transcribed with the High Capacity cDNA Reverse Transcription Kit, so expressed TCRB transcripts were sequenced. The immuneACCESS repertoire file appears here via TCRdb, limited to in-frame rearrangements. These files lack a portion of the clones; in checked studies, under half of the deficit traces to unresolved V genes, and the cause of the others is not known. This sample comprises around 690,000 clones, 9.5% to 15% of them detected only once. The ten largest account for around 0.12% of the sample. Summary of the overall study and its limitations: A moderate but significant shortening of TCRB CDR3 length was observed in type 1 diabetes patients in all four CD4+ subsets.

Sequencing was done on a sample of naive CD4+ T cells from blood. The cell subset or site label on this specimen signifies: true naive CD4+ T cells. The receptor set was obtained from a man younger than 45 with type 1 diabetes.

The J gene is TRBJ2-1, the V gene TRBV30, with D tentatively TRBD2 (6 bases). The CDR3 sequence is 16 residues long. Germline V gene data show CDR1 as GTSNPN and CDR2 as SVGIG (reference sequence). V was shortened by 3 bases and J by 0 bases, with 15 bases between the two germline ends. CDR3 DNA: TGTGCCTGGAGCCCACGGGGAGGAACCTCCTACAATGAGCAGTTCTTC. This codes for CAWSPRGGTSYNEQFF. Complete variable domain (other parts from reference TRBV30 and TRBJ2-1): SQTIHQWPATLVQPVGSPLSLECTVEGTSNPNLYWYRQAAGRGLQLLFYSVGIGQISSEVPQNLSASRPQDRQFILSSKKLLLSDSGFYLCAWSPRGGTSYNEQFFGPGTRLTVL.

The J gene is TRBJ1-2, the V gene TRBV7-2; TRBD1 agrees at 12 bases. From germline, CDR1 is SGHTA and CDR2 FQGNSA. J lost 5 bases, V lost 5 bases, and 3 bases had no gene match. The CDR3 spans 14 residues. Written as DNA, the CDR3 is TGTGCCAGCAGCACGGGACAGGGGGCTTATGGCTACACCTTC. Translating it yields CASSTGQGAYGYTF.

V is TRBV9 and J is TRBJ1-5; 11 bases match TRBD1. There are 16 residues in the CDR3. The germline CDR1 and CDR2 sequences are SGDLS and YYNGEE. J was trimmed by 6 bases and V by 2 bases; bases with no gene match: 7. CDR3 coding DNA: TGTGCCAGCAGCGTTGGACAGGGGGCAGAGGGTCAGCCCCAGCATTTT. This codes for CASSVGQGAEGQPQHF.

The chain employs TRBV18 and TRBJ2-2; D not resolved. The CDR3 length is 14 residues. CDR1 is KGHSH and CDR2 is LQKENI in the germline V gene. Trimming pared 0 bases from V and 6 bases from J, leaving 8 bases between. For the CDR3, the DNA is TGTGCCAGCTCACCACCGAATATGTCCGGGGAGCTGTTTTTT. Translating it yields CASSPPNMSGELFF.

This clone was picked up a small number of times. This chain joins TRBV18 and TRBJ1-2, with 9 bases matching TRBD1. With 0 bases clipped from V and 3 bases from J, the junction kept 5 bases outside the gene matches. The CDR3 consists of 16 residues. CDR1 is KGHSH and CDR2 is LQKENI in the germline V gene. The CDR3 spells CASSPPGTGNYYGYTF. CDR3 DNA sequence: TGTGCCAGCTCACCACCCGGGACAGGGAATTACTATGGCTACACCTTC.

The J gene is TRBJ1-1, the V gene TRBV5-4, with TRBD1 matching 10 bases. The J segment lost 10 bases and the V segment lost 2 bases, leaving 8 bases of the junction unmatched. CDR1 SGHNT and CDR2 YYREEE come from the germline V gene (reference sequence). The length of the CDR3 is 14 residues. In DNA form, the CDR3 reads TGTGCCAGCAGCTTAGGGACAGGGGCTAGCGGAGCTTTCTTT. Encoded protein: CASSLGTGASGAFF.

This clone has only a few counts. The rearrangement joins TRBV11-2 to TRBJ1-4; possible D gene TRBD1, 6 bases. The CDR3 covers 14 residues. The V end was cut by 3 bases, the J end by 2 bases, with 7 bases between. Germline CDR1 is SGHAT and CDR2 is FQNNGV. In DNA form, the CDR3 reads TGTGCCAGCAGCTTTGGACAGACTAATGAAAAACTGTTTTTT. It yields the protein CASSFGQTNEKLFF.

This clone was seen a few times. The chain uses TRBV13 and TRBJ1-6, with D maybe TRBD1 (5 bases). The CDR3 loop spans 14 amino acids. V lost 3 bases to trimming and J lost 7 bases, with 10 bases between them. CDR1 is PRHDT and CDR2 is FYEKMQ in the germline V gene (reference sequence). The DNA for the CDR3 is TGTGCCAGCAGCTTGAGACAGACGAATTCACCCCTCCACTTT. Translated, it gives CASSLRQTNSPLHF.

The chain carries TRBV7-9 and TRBJ2-3, with D tentatively TRBD1 (6 bases). The V end was cut by 5 bases, the J end by 1 base, with 19 bases between. CDR1 and CDR2 (germline): SEHNR, FQNEAQ (reference sequence). This CDR3 spans 17 amino acids. CDR3 sequence (DNA): TGTGCCAGCAGCGCGGCGGACAGCTCCGGGGGCACAGATACGCAGTATTTT. Translated: CASSAADSSGGTDTQYF.

CDR3 in DNA: TGTGCCAGCAGTTTGTCAGTAGCGGGGAGCACCGGGGAGCTGTTTTTT. It encodes CASSLSVAGSTGELFF. The chain has TRBV27 and TRBJ2-2; 8 positions match TRBD2. J gave up 4 bases and V 3 bases, and 7 bases lay outside the gene matches. In germline, CDR1 is MNHEY, CDR2 SMNVEV (reference sequence). The CDR3 contains 16 residues.